Below are 30 T cell receptor beta chains sequenced from a single sample in a study of blood T cell repertoires in COVID-19. Sequencing was performed with immunoSEQ multiplex PCR; in TCRdb, only in-frame clones are kept and a portion is missing. The sample holds approximately 170,000 clones; 75% to 90% are singletons and the top ten take roughly a tenth. The sequenced material came from peripheral blood. Receptors were obtained from a human donor in a cohort sampled during active COVID-19.

The chain couples TRBV5-6 to TRBJ1-2; TRBD1 matches 9 bases. V was pared by 0 bases and J by 4 bases, with 4 bases of the junction left unmatched. Looked up from germline, CDR1 is SGHDT and CDR2 is YYEEEE. The CDR3 contains 15 residues. The CDR3 reads CASSLGTGVVYGYTF. The DNA for the CDR3 is TGTGCCAGCAGCTTGGGGACAGGGGTAGTCTATGGCTACACCTTC.

The chain joins TRBV4-3 to TRBJ1-2, with D unresolved. The germline V gene has CDR1 LGHNA and CDR2 YSLEER. The CDR3 consists of 13 residues. Trimming removed 0 bases from V and 3 bases from J, with 5 bases in between. CDR3 nucleotides: TGCGCCAGCAGCCAAGATTCCGACTATGGCTACACCTTC. It translates to CASSQDSDYGYTF.

The rearrangement uses TRBV6-4 and TRBJ1-1, with D possibly being TRBD1 (5 bases). Trimming took off 7 bases at V and 0 bases at J, with 21 bases between the two ends. CDR1 and CDR2 from the germline V gene are MRHNA and SNTAGT. CDR3 size: 17 residues. CDR3 protein: CASTRRGFDRMNTEAFF. As DNA, the CDR3 is TGTGCCAGCACCCGGCGGGGCTTCGACAGAATGAACACTGAAGCTTTCTTT.

With respect to this clone: Within the sample, other DNA sequences also encode this same CDR3. The chain couples TRBV30 to TRBJ1-3; the D gene is possibly TRBD1 (5 bases). The germline gives CDR1 GTSNPN, CDR2 SVGIG (reference sequence). V lost 0 bases, J lost 2 bases, and 11 bases lay in between. There are 15 residues in the CDR3. The CDR3 sequence is CAWSVRGGTGNTIYF. In DNA, the CDR3 is TGTGCCTGGAGTGTACGGGGGGGGACTGGAAACACCATATATTTT.

This sequence joins TRBV9 and TRBJ2-3, with D possibly matching TRBD1 (6 bases). The CDR3 is made up of 17 amino acids. Germline V gives CDR1 SGDLS, CDR2 YYNGEE. V dropped 4 bases and J dropped 4 bases, with 22 bases sitting between them. This chain's CDR3 is CASSTQDSPRWADTQYF. The CDR3 DNA follows: TGTGCCAGCAGCACTCAGGACAGCCCCAGATGGGCAGATACGCAGTATTTT.

The chain has TRBV6-1 and TRBJ1-1, with 7 bases that match TRBD1. The V gene's germline CDR1 is MNHNS and CDR2 SASEGT. Unmatched junction bases numbered 5, after V lost 3 bases and J lost 1 base. The CDR3 spans 15 residues. The CDR3 nucleotides are TGTGCCAGCAGTGAGGTTTGGACAGGGAACACTGAAGCTTTCTTT. Translation gives CASSEVWTGNTEAFF.

The chain joins TRBV6-1 to TRBJ2-5, with D tentatively TRBD1 (5 bases). Germline V gives CDR1 MNHNS, CDR2 SASEGT. This CDR3 is built from 16 residues. With 1 base removed from V and 5 bases from J, the gap between germline ends came to 17 bases. The CDR3: CASSEDGRVRRETQYF. As DNA, the CDR3 is TGTGCCAGCAGTGAAGACGGCAGGGTGAGAAGGGAGACCCAGTACTTC.

The chain carries TRBV9 and TRBJ1-1, with D unclear. V lost 2 bases, J lost 1 base, and 6 bases lay in between. This CDR3 spans 13 amino acids. The germline gives CDR1 SGDLS, CDR2 YYNGEE. The CDR3, as DNA: TGTGCCAGCAGCGTGAGTTGGAACACTGAAGCTTTCTTT. This encodes CASSVSWNTEAFF. Full variable domain (outside the CDR3, taken from reference TRBV9 and TRBJ1-1): DSGVTQTPKHLITATGQRVTLRCSPRSGDLSVYWYQQSLDQGLQFLIQYYNGEERAKGNILERFSAQQFPDLHSELNLSSLELGDSALYFCASSVSWNTEAFFGQGTRLTVV.

Concerning this clone itself: A junction end diverges from the germline sequence, so it may reflect a read error. This chain links TRBV13 with TRBJ2-2; 16 bases match TRBD2. This CDR3 comprises 20 residues. Germline V gene sequence: CDR1 PRHDT, CDR2 FYEKMQ (reference sequence). The chain's CDR3 is CASSATPGTSGGANTGELFF. CDR3 coding DNA: TGTGCCAGCAGCGCAACCCCCGGGACTAGCGGGGGGGCGAATACCGGGGAGCTGTTTTTT.

The chain is built from TRBV6-5 and TRBJ2-3; TRBD1 matches at 9 bases. Germline CDR1 MNHEY, CDR2 SVGAGI. V lost 6 bases and J lost 6; bases outside the gene matches: 10. This CDR3 has 15 residues. CDR3 amino acids: CASSLPGQGRDTQYF. The CDR3 DNA follows: TGTGCCAGCAGCCTCCCGGGACAGGGTAGGGATACGCAGTATTTT.

This clone has just one count. The chain recombines TRBV4-1 with TRBJ2-3; TRBD1 is a possible D gene (5 bases). V was shortened by 3 bases and J by 1 base, with 11 bases between the two germline ends. CDR1 and CDR2 from the germline V gene are MGHRA and YSYEKL. CDR3 size: 15 residues. Here the CDR3 DNA reads TGCGCCAGCAGCCATCCAGGGTCCGGCACAGATACGCAGTATTTT. Residues: CASSHPGSGTDTQYF.

This chain links TRBV20-1 with TRBJ2-1, with 7 nucleotides matching TRBD2. The germline gives CDR1 DFQATT, CDR2 SNEGSKA (reference sequence). J lost 4 bases, V lost 3 bases, and 6 bases had no gene match. The CDR3 loop spans 14 amino acids. The CDR3 DNA follows: TGCAGTGCTAGTCGTGGGGGGGTATACAATGAGCAGTTCTTC. Translated: CSASRGGVYNEQFF.

The chain links TRBV19 to TRBJ2-7; D may be TRBD1 (5 bases). Germline values: CDR1 LNHDA, CDR2 SQIVND (reference sequence). V was cut by 3 bases and J by 7 bases, with 13 bases left in between. The CDR3 loop spans 13 amino acids. This CDR3 is CASSMVGHREQYF. The CDR3 nucleotides are TGTGCCAGTAGTATGGTAGGTCACAGGGAGCAGTACTTC.

The chain recombines TRBV24-1 with TRBJ1-1; tentative D call: TRBD1 (5 bases). V lost 3 bases, J lost 4 bases, and 8 bases lay in between. CDR3 length: 13 residues. Germline V gives CDR1 KGHDR, CDR2 SFDVKD. CDR3 coding DNA: TGTGCCACCAGTGATCGGGGGGGCACTGAAGCTTTCTTT. Encoded protein: CATSDRGGTEAFF.

The J gene is TRBJ2-1, the V gene TRBV30; 8 positions agree with TRBD1. The CDR3 has 12 residues. V was clipped by 7 bases and J by 3 bases; unmatched bases: 2. CDR1 is GTSNPN, CDR2 SVGIG, per germline (reference sequence). The CDR3 region is CAYRGYYNEQFF. DNA of the CDR3: TGTGCCTACAGGGGGTACTACAATGAGCAGTTCTTC.

The chain couples TRBV11-2 to TRBJ2-3, with a weak D call TRBD2 (7 bases). This CDR3 is 18 amino acids long. The germline gives CDR1 SGHAT, CDR2 FQNNGV. V lost 5 bases to trimming and J lost 2 bases, with 23 bases between them. The CDR3 DNA reads as TGTGCCAGCAGCCCACCTATTGGGGGGGGCCCATCCACAGATACGCAGTATTTT. Its translation is CASSPPIGGGPSTDTQYF.

This clone has more than one count but fewer than ten. The chain combines TRBV7-9 with TRBJ1-6; D is unresolved. V lost 5 bases to trimming and J lost 8 bases, with 16 bases between them. Germline V CDR1 and CDR2: SEHNR, FQNEAQ (reference sequence). CDR3 length: 15 amino acids. The DNA of the CDR3 is TGTGCCAGCAGCCCTAACCTCGGTCATGATTCACCCCTCCACTTT. This gives the protein CASSPNLGHDSPLHF.

The chain is built from TRBV7-7 and TRBJ2-1; TRBD2 aligns across 8 bases. CDR1 SSHAT and CDR2 FNYEAQ come from the germline V gene (reference sequence). Unmatched junction bases numbered 4, after V lost 1 base and J lost 8 bases. This CDR3 spans 14 amino acids. This CDR3 reads CASSLELAGHEQFF. CDR3 DNA sequence: TGTGCCAGCAGCTTAGAGCTAGCGGGCCATGAGCAGTTCTTC.

This chain links TRBV20-1 with TRBJ2-7; the D is unclear. Germline V lookup: CDR1 DFQATT, CDR2 SNEGSKA (reference sequence). The CDR3 length is 11 residues. The ends were cut back, 6 bases at V and 3 bases at J, with 9 bases in the middle. This CDR3 reads CSARGHYEQYF. CDR3 nucleotides: TGCAGTGCCCGTGGGCACTACGAGCAGTACTTC.

This clone was recorded only once. The J gene is TRBJ2-2, the V gene TRBV10-3; D may be TRBD2 (6 bases). Germline CDR1 and CDR2: ENHRY and SYGVKD. The CDR3 loop spans 15 amino acids. V was pared by 5 bases and J by 1 base, with 11 bases between. CDR3 DNA: TGTGCCATCAGTCTCACAGCGGGGAACACCGGGGAGCTGTTTTTT. Its protein product is CAISLTAGNTGELFF.

The chain joins TRBV3-1 (or the pseudogene TRBV3-2) to TRBJ1-1, with 7 bases lining up with TRBD1. V was pared by 4 bases and J by 4 bases, with 6 bases of the junction left unmatched. The CDR3 contains 14 residues. The germline V gene has CDR1 LGHDT and CDR2 YNNKEL (reference sequence). The CDR3 sequence: CASSPTTGSTEAFF. DNA for the CDR3: TGTGCCAGCAGCCCCACGACAGGGTCCACTGAAGCTTTCTTT.

The chain employs TRBV10-1 and TRBJ2-2, with 8 bases fitting TRBD2. CDR3 length equals 18 residues. CDR1 and CDR2 (germline): WNHNN, SYGVQD (reference sequence). The V and J ends lost 3 bases and 1 base, in that order; junction bases with no gene match: 10. The CDR3 region is CASSDSRSGRKNTGELFF. CDR3 coding DNA: TGCGCCAGCAGTGATTCGCGAAGCGGGAGAAAGAACACCGGGGAGCTGTTTTTT.

This chain connects TRBV5-6 to TRBJ2-3; D call uncertain. CDR3 length: 13 residues. Germline loops: CDR1 SGHDT, CDR2 YYEEEE. The V and J ends lost 4 bases and 1 base respectively, with 7 bases between them. Written as DNA, the CDR3 is TGTGCCAGCAGCAACCGGGGCACAGATACGCAGTATTTT. Protein sequence: CASSNRGTDTQYF.

The CDR3 coding sequence is TGCGCCAGCGGGATAGCGGGAGGTCAGGAGTTCTTC. This sequence encodes CASGIAGGQEFF. The genes are TRBV10-2 and TRBJ2-1; 10 bases match TRBD2. The CDR3 totals 12 residues. The germline V gene encodes CDR1 WSHSY and CDR2 SAAADI. The V gene end was trimmed by 8 bases and the J gene end by 14 bases; junction bases not matched to a gene: 9.

The J gene is TRBJ2-2, the V gene TRBV11-3, with 9 bases lining up with TRBD2. The CDR3 runs 17 residues. J lost 1 base, V lost 1 base, and 4 bases had no gene match. Per germline, CDR1 SGHNT and CDR2 YENEEA. The CDR3: CASSLGSLAGNTGELFF. The CDR3 coding sequence is TGTGCCAGCAGCTTAGGGTCACTAGCGGGGAACACCGGGGAGCTGTTTTTT.

The gene calls are TRBV14 and TRBJ2-3, with D hard to call. This CDR3 is built from 17 residues. Trimming took off 10 bases at V and 5 bases at J, with 28 bases between the two ends. Germline lookup yields CDR1 SGHDN and CDR2 FVKESK. The CDR3 sequence is CANSIPAGRQAGDTQYF. CDR3 DNA: TGTGCCAACTCAATACCGGCCGGTCGGCAGGCCGGAGATACGCAGTATTTT.

A single count supports this clone. The J gene is TRBJ2-7, the V gene TRBV4-1; D possibly corresponds to TRBD2 (6 bases). V lost 5 bases and J lost 0, with 14 bases in between. From germline, CDR1 is MGHRA and CDR2 YSYEKL. The CDR3 covers 15 residues. Written as DNA, the CDR3 is TGCGCCAGCAGCAGGAGGGACCGCGACTCCTACGAGCAGTACTTC. Its protein is CASSRRDRDSYEQYF.

The chain carries TRBV14 and TRBJ1-2; 10 bases line up with TRBD1. The CDR3 extends over 16 amino acids. Germline CDR1 is SGHDN and CDR2 is FVKESK. J lost 7 bases, V lost 4 bases, and 12 bases had no gene match. The chain's CDR3 is CASSPRDRGRLSGYTF. The CDR3 bases are TGTGCCAGCAGCCCTCGGGACAGGGGACGTTTGAGTGGCTACACCTTC.

The chain couples TRBV4-3 to TRBJ2-5; D is perhaps TRBD2 (6 bases). The CDR3 totals 15 residues. V was trimmed by 0 bases and J by 2 bases, leaving 10 bases between them. In germline, CDR1 is LGHNA, CDR2 YSLEER. The CDR3 nucleotides read TGCGCCAGCAGCCAAGATTTGGCGGGACAAGAGACCCAGTACTTC. This gives the protein CASSQDLAGQETQYF.

V and J are TRBV20-1 and TRBJ2-1; weak D call: TRBD1 (5 bases). This CDR3 region has 11 residues. Germline V CDR1 and CDR2: DFQATT, SNEGSKA (reference sequence). Trimming left V 6 bases short and J 10 bases short, with 13 bases between. The CDR3 bases are TGCAGTGCCGAAGGGCGGACAGAGCAGTTCTTC. Amino acid sequence: CSAEGRTEQFF.